This T cell receptor beta chain was documented in a study of T cell responses to AZD1222 COVID-19 vaccine. The study, taken as a whole, reports: Among those given AZD1222, only five to seven were seropositive at baseline.

Sequenced by immunoSEQ multiplex PCR; TCRdb stores in-frame clones only, minus some. The data hold 200,000 or so clones, with around 92% observed a single time. J lost 4 bases, V lost 5 bases, and 5 bases had no gene match. The CDR3 has 14 residues. In germline, CDR1 is MNHEY, CDR2 SVGAGI. Concerning this clone itself: Its antigen is not identified.

The clonotype was recovered from an adult in good health. The chain employs TRBV6-5 and TRBJ2-1, with 7 bases matching TRBD2. Sequenced material: peripheral blood, taken on day 0 of AZD1222 vaccination. The CDR3 spells CASSPRTSYNEQFF. Written as DNA, the CDR3 is TGTGCCAGCAGTCCCCGGACTAGTTACAATGAGCAGTTCTTC.